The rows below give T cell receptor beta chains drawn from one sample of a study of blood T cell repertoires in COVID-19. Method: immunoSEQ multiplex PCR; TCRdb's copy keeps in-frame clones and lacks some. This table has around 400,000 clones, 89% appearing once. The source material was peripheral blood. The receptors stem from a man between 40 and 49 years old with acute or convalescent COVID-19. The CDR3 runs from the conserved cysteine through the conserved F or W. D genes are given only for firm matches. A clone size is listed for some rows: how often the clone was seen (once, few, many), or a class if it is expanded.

CDR3 protein: CASSPLGVPGNTIYF
CDR3 DNA: TGTGCCAGCAGCCCATTAGGGGTCCCTGGAAACACCATATATTTT
J gene: TRBJ1-3
V gene: TRBV7-8
D gene: .
clone size: .

CDR3 protein: CASRPARTDTEAFF
CDR3 DNA: TGTGCCAGCAGACCTGCGAGGACAGACACTGAAGCTTTCTTT
J gene: TRBJ1-1
V gene: TRBV7-9
D gene: .
clone size: .

CDR3 protein: CASSLDGRPAGETLGVFSVREFF
CDR3 DNA: TGTGCCAGCAGTTTAGATGGCAGACCGGCCGGAGAGACTTTAGGGGTATTTAGTGTTCGTGAGTTCTTC
J gene: TRBJ2-1
V gene: TRBV28
D gene: .
clone size: .

CDR3 protein: CASSPRGEDTEAFF
CDR3 DNA: TGTGCCAGCTCACCACGGGGCGAGGACACTGAAGCTTTCTTT
J gene: TRBJ1-1
V gene: TRBV18
D gene: .
clone size: .

CDR3 protein: CATSRLSGYNSPLHF
CDR3 DNA: TGTGCCACCAGCAGACTATCAGGGTATAATTCACCCCTCCACTTT
J gene: TRBJ1-6
V gene: TRBV15
D gene: .
clone size: .

CDR3 protein: CASSVTGRRTEAFF
CDR3 DNA: TGTGCCAGCAGCGTGACAGGCCGGCGCACTGAAGCTTTCTTT
J gene: TRBJ1-1
V gene: TRBV7-3
D gene: .
clone size: .

CDR3 protein: CASTGTGRDYGYTF
CDR3 DNA: TGTGCCAGTACCGGGACAGGGAGGGACTATGGCTACACCTTC
J gene: TRBJ1-2
V gene: TRBV19
D gene: TRBD1
clone size: once

CDR3 protein: CASSREYLATTDTQYF
CDR3 DNA: TGTGCCAGCAGCCGTGAGTATCTAGCGACTACAGATACGCAGTATTTT
J gene: TRBJ2-3
V gene: TRBV3-1/TRBV3-2
D gene: .
clone size: .

CDR3 protein: CASSPTVGYEQYF
CDR3 DNA: TGTGCCAGCAGCCCCACAGTGGGCTACGAGCAGTACTTC
J gene: TRBJ2-7
V gene: TRBV11-2
D gene: .
clone size: .

CDR3 protein: CASSLSGTGAGNTIYF
CDR3 DNA: TGTGCCAGCAGTTTATCGGGAACGGGGGCTGGAAACACCATATATTTT
J gene: TRBJ1-3
V gene: TRBV27
D gene: .
clone size: .

CDR3 protein: CASSQYPDVGSGELFF
CDR3 DNA: TGTGCCAGCAGCCAGTACCCCGATGTGGGCTCCGGGGAGCTGTTTTTT
J gene: TRBJ2-2
V gene: TRBV9
D gene: .
clone size: .

CDR3 protein: CASSPRSGQLNTEAFF
CDR3 DNA: TGTGCCAGCTCACCGCGCTCGGGACAGCTGAACACTGAAGCTTTCTTT
J gene: TRBJ1-1
V gene: TRBV18
D gene: TRBD1
clone size: .

CDR3 protein: CASRRTVSSSYEQYF
CDR3 DNA: TGTGCCAGCAGACGGACAGTTTCAAGCTCCTACGAGCAGTACTTC
J gene: TRBJ2-7
V gene: TRBV3-1/TRBV3-2
D gene: .
clone size: .

CDR3 protein: CASSPRGAPPGELFF
CDR3 DNA: TGTGCCAGCAGCCCCCGGGGGGCGCCTCCCGGGGAGCTGTTTTTT
J gene: TRBJ2-2
V gene: TRBV9
D gene: .
clone size: .

CDR3 protein: CASSVTGVSGNTIYF
CDR3 DNA: TGTGCCAGCAGCGTGACAGGAGTCTCTGGAAACACCATATATTTT
J gene: TRBJ1-3
V gene: TRBV9
D gene: .
clone size: once

CDR3 protein: CASTGVLGGYTF
CDR3 DNA: TGTGCCAGTACAGGGGTATTGGGTGGCTACACCTTC
J gene: TRBJ1-2
V gene: TRBV19
D gene: .
clone size: .

CDR3 protein: CASSLDRAKQFF
CDR3 DNA: TGTGCCAGCAGCTTAGACAGGGCTAAGCAGTTCTTC
J gene: TRBJ2-1
V gene: TRBV7-8
D gene: .
clone size: .

CDR3 protein: CASSFGGSSFYTGELFF
CDR3 DNA: TGTGCCAGCAGCTTCGGCGGATCCTCTTTTTACACCGGGGAGCTGTTTTTT
J gene: TRBJ2-2
V gene: TRBV7-2
D gene: .
clone size: .

CDR3 protein: CASSSGQGGMNTEAFF
CDR3 DNA: TGTGCCAGCAGCTCCGGACAGGGGGGCATGAACACTGAAGCTTTCTTT
J gene: TRBJ1-1
V gene: TRBV21-1
D gene: .
clone size: .

CDR3 protein: CASRAGRHSEAFF
CDR3 DNA: TGTGCCAGTAGGGCGGGCAGGCACTCAGAAGCTTTCTTT
J gene: TRBJ1-1
V gene: TRBV19
D gene: .
clone size: many